This T cell receptor beta chain was recovered during a study of cytomegalovirus exposure and HLA in healthy donors. Study-level points and caveats: Most subjects' HLA-A and HLA-B alleles were reportedly predicted from TCR beta sequences. The sole available immune exposure information was CMV serostatus.

The germline V and J ends were trimmed by 3 bases and 1 base, with 6 bases remaining between them. This CDR3 is 13 amino acids long. Germline loops: CDR1 KGHSH, CDR2 LQKENI. PCR involved 60 Vbeta and 13 Jbeta primers. Generated by immunoSEQ multiplex PCR, the TCRdb table keeps only in-frame clones and is missing some. The sample contains 55,000 to 90,000 clones, around 78% of which appear only once. With regard to this clone: Its antigen remains unidentified.

Unrecorded immune exposures were likely, despite nominal health at sampling. Sequences were obtained from PBMCs. The TCR originated in a man aged 50 to 59 in good health and CMV-seronegative. The J gene is TRBJ2-5, the V gene TRBV18; D unclear. CDR3 nucleotides: TGTGCCAGCTCACCCAGCGTCCAAGAGACCCAGTACTTC. Translation gives CASSPSVQETQYF.